This T cell receptor beta chain was sequenced during a study of blood T cells in healthy people across ages. A sample-barcoded 5' primer and a J-beta primer mix were used in a second PCR of about 7 to 12 cycles. In TCRdb, the 5' RACE reads were re-called with MiXCR into one record per CDR3 protein. This sample has approximately 1,700,000 distinct CDR3 sequences, with roughly 43% found just once. The V and J ends lost 7 bases and 8 bases respectively, with 23 bases between them. In germline, CDR1 is SQVTM, CDR2 ANQGSEA. The CDR3 loop spans 14 amino acids. The table lists this clonotype with many counts.

The chain links TRBV29-1 to TRBJ1-2, with D unresolved. The TCR comes from a human donor in good health. Sequenced input: blood. As DNA, the CDR3 is TGCAGCGCTCAGTCTCAAGGCCTCGCTTCGGGCTACACCTTC. Translating gives CSAQSQGLASGYTF.